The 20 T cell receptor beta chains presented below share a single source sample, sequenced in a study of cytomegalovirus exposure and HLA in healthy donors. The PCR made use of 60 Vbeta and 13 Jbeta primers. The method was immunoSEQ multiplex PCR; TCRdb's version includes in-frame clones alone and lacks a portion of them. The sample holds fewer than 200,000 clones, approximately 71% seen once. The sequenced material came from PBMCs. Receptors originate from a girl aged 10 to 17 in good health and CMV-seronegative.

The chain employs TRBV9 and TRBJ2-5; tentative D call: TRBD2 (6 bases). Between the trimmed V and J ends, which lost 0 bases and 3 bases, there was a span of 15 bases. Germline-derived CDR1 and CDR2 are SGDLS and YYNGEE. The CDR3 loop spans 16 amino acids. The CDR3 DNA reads TGTGCCAGCAGCGTAGACGAGGGAGGAAAGGAAGAGACCCAGTACTTC. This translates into CASSVDEGGKEETQYF. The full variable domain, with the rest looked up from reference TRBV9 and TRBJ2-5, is DSGVTQTPKHLITATGQRVTLRCSPRSGDLSVYWYQQSLDQGLQFLIQYYNGEERAKGNILERFSAQQFPDLHSELNLSSLELGDSALYFCASSVDEGGKEETQYFGPGTRLLVL.

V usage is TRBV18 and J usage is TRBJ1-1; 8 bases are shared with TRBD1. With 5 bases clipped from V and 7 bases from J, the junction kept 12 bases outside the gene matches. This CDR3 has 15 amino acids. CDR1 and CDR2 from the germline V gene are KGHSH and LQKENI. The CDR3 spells CASSENGQGGIEAFF. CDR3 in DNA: TGTGCCAGCTCAGAAAACGGACAGGGTGGTATTGAAGCTTTCTTT.

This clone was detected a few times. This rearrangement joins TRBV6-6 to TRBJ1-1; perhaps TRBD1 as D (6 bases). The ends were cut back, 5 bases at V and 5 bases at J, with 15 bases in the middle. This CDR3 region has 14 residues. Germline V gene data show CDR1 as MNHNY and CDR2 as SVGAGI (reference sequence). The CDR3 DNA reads TGTGCCAGCAGTCCAGGGGCCCGTGGGACTGAAGCTTTCTTT. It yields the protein CASSPGARGTEAFF.

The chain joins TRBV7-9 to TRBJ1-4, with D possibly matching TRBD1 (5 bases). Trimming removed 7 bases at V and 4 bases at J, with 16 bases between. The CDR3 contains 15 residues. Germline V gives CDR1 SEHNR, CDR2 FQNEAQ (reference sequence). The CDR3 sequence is CASNPQTGFNEKLFF. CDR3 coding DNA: TGTGCCAGCAACCCCCAAACAGGCTTTAATGAAAAACTGTTTTTT.

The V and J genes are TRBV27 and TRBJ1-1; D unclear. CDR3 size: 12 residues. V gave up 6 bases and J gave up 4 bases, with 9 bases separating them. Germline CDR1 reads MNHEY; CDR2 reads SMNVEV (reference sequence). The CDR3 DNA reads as TGTGCCAGCAGCCGACTAGGCACTGAAGCTTTCTTT. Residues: CASSRLGTEAFF.

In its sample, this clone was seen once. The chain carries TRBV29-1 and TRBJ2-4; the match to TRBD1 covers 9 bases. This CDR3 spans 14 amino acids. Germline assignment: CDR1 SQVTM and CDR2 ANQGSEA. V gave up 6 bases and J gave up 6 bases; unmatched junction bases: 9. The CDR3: CSVRDREDLNIQYF. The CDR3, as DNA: TGCAGCGTGAGGGACAGGGAAGACTTAAACATTCAGTACTTC.

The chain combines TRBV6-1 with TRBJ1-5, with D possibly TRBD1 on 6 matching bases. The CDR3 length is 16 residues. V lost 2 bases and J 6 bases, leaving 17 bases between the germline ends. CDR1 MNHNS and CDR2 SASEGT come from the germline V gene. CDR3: CASSELGRGVGQPQHF. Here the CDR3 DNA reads TGTGCCAGCAGTGAATTAGGCAGGGGTGTGGGTCAGCCCCAGCATTTT.

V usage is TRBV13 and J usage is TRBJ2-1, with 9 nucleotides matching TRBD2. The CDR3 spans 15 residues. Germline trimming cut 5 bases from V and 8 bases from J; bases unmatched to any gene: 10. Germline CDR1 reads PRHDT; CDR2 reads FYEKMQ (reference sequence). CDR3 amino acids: CASSPGTSRGYEQFF. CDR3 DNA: TGTGCCAGCAGCCCTGGGACTAGCCGGGGGTATGAGCAGTTCTTC.

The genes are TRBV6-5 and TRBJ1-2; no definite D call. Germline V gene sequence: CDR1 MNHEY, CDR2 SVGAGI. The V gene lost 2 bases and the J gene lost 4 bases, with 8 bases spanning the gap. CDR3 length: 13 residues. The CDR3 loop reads CASSYGRTYGYTF. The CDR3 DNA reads TGTGCCAGCAGTTACGGGCGAACCTATGGCTACACCTTC.

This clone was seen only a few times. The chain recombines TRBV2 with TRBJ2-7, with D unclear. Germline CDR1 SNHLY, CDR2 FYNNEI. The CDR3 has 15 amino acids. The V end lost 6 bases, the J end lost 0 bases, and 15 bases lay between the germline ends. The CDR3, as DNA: TGTGCCAGCAGCCCCTCAGGTTCCCTCTCCTACGAGCAGTACTTC. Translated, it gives CASSPSGSLSYEQYF.

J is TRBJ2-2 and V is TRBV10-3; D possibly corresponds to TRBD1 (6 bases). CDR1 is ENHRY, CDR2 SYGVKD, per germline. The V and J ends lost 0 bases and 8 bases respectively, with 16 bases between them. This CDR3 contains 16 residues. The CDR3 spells CAISESFGIGTGELFF. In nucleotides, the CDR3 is TGTGCCATCAGTGAGTCCTTTGGCATCGGGACAGGGGAGCTGTTTTTT.

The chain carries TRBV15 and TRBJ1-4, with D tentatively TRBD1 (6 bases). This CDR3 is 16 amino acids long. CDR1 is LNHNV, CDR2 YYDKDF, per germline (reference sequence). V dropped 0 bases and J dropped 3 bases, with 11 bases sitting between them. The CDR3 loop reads CATSRDRAGANEKLFF. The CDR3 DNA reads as TGTGCCACCAGCAGAGATAGGGCAGGGGCTAATGAAAAACTGTTTTTT.

The CDR3 DNA sequence: TGTGCCTGGAGTGTAGGGACTGATTACTCTGGAAACACCATATATTTT. This translates into CAWSVGTDYSGNTIYF. The chain uses TRBV30 and TRBJ1-3; D might be TRBD1 (5 bases). The ends were cut back, 0 bases at V and 0 bases at J, with 12 bases in the middle. This CDR3 has 16 residues. The germline V gene encodes CDR1 GTSNPN and CDR2 SVGIG (reference sequence).

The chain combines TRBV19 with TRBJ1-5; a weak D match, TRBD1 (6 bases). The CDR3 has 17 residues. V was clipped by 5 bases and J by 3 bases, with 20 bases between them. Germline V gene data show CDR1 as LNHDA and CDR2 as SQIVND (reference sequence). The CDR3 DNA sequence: TGTGCCAGTAGTTTCTCCTTGACGGACAGCTACAATCAGCCCCAGCATTTT. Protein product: CASSFSLTDSYNQPQHF. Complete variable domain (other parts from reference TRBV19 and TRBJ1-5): DGGITQSPKYLFRKEGQNVTLSCEQNLNHDAMYWYRQDPGQGLRLIYYSQIVNDFQKGDIAEGYSVSREKKESFPLTVTSAQKNPTAFYLCASSFSLTDSYNQPQHFGDGTRLSIL.

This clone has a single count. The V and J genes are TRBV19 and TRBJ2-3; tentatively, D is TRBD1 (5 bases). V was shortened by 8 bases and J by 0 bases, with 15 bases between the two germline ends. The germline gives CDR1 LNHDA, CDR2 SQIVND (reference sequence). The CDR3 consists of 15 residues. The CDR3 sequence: CASSLRGSSTDTQYF. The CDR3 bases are TGTGCCAGTTCCTTAAGGGGTTCTAGCACAGATACGCAGTATTTT.

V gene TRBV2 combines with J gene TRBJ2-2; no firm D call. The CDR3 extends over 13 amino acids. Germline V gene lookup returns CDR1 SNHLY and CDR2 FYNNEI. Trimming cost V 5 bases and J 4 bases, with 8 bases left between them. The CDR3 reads CASSLEATGELFF. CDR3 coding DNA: TGTGCCAGCAGTTTAGAGGCCACCGGGGAGCTGTTTTTT.

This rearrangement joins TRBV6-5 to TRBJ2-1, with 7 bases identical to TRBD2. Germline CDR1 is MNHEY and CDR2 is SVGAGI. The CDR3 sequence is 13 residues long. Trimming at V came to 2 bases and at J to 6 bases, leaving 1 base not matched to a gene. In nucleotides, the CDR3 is TGTGCCAGCAGTTACGGCGGGGGCAATGAGCAGTTCTTC. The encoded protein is CASSYGGGNEQFF.

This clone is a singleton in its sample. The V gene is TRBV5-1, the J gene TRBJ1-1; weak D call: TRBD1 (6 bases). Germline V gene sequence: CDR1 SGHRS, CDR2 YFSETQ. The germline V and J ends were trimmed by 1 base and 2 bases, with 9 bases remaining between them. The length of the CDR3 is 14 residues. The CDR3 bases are TGCGCCAGCAGCTTGAAGGACAGCAACACTGAAGCTTTCTTT. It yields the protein CASSLKDSNTEAFF.

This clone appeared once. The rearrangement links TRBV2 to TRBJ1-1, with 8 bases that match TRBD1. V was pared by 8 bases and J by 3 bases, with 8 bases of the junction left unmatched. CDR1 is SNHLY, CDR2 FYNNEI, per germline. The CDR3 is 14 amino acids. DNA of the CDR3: TGTGCCAGCGCTGTGATCAGGGGGCACACTGAAGCTTTCTTT. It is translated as CASAVIRGHTEAFF.

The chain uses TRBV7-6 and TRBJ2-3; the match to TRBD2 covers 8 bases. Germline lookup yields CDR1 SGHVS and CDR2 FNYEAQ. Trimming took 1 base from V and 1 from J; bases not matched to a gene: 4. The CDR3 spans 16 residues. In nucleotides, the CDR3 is TGTGCCAGCAGCTTAGGGGCAGCGGGGGGCACAGATACGCAGTATTTT. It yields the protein CASSLGAAGGTDTQYF.